This T cell receptor (beta chain) was captured in a study of CD8+CD57+ T cells in acquired aplastic anemia. Study-level background: DNA recovered from sorted CD4+ and CD8+ cells had a mean of approximately 3 ug.

Genomic DNA acted as the template from which TCR beta VDJ combination and CDR3 sequence profiling were carried out. One entry per CDR3 protein results from TCRdb running MiXCR on the reads. The sample has 150,000 to 200,000 distinct CDR3 sequences, roughly 43% seen once. Sequencing was done on patients that had shown CD8+CD57+ cell expansion by flow cytometry. By the time of blood sampling, patients had still received no therapy. Germline loops: CDR1 LNHDA, CDR2 SQIVND (reference sequence). There are 14 residues in the CDR3. V was pared by 5 bases and J by 3 bases, with 6 bases of the junction left unmatched. Ten or more counts support this clonotype.

The specimen sequenced was sorted CD4+, CD8+, or CD8+CD57+ T cells (not recorded which) from PBMCs. This sequence originates from a human donor with aplastic anemia. The genes are TRBV19 and TRBJ2-7; TRBD1 matches 8 bases. The CDR3: CASSLQGALYEQYF. CDR3 DNA: TGTGCCAGTAGTCTCCAGGGGGCCCTCTACGAGCAGTACTTC.